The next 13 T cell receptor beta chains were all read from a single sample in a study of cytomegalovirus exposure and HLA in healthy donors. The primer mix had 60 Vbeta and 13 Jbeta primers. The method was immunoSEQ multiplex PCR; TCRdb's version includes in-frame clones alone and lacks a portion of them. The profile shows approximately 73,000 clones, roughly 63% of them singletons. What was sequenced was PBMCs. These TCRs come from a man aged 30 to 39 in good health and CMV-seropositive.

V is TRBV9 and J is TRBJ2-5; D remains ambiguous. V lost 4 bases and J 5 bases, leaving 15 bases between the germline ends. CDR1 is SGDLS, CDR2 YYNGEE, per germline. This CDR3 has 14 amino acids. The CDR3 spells CASSNTERIETQYF. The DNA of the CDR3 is TGTGCCAGCAGCAACACGGAGCGCATCGAGACCCAGTACTTC.

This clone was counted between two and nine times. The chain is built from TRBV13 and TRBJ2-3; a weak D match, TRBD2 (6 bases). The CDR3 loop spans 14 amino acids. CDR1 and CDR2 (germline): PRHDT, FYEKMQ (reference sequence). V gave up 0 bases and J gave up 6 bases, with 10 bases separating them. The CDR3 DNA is TGTGCCAGCAGCTTAGGTCTAGGAGGGGATACGCAGTATTTT. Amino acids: CASSLGLGGDTQYF. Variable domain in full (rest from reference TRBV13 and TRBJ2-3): AAGVIQSPRHLIKEKRETATLKCYPIPRHDTVYWYQQGPGQDPQFLISFYEKMQSDKGSIPDRFSAQQFSDYHSELNMSSLELGDSALYFCASSLGLGGDTQYFGPGTRLTVL.

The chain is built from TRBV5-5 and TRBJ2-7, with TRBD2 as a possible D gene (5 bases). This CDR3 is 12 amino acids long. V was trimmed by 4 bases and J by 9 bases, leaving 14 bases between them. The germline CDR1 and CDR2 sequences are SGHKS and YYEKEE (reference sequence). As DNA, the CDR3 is TGTGCCAGCAGCCCACGGGGTGAGGGGCAGTACTTC. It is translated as CASSPRGEGQYF.

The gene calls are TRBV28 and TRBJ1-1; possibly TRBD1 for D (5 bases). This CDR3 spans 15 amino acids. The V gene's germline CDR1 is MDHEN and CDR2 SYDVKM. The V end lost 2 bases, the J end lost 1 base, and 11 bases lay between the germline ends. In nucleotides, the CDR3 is TGTGCCAGCAGTTTAGGGGCGGCCCGGAACACTGAAGCTTTCTTT. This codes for CASSLGAARNTEAFF.

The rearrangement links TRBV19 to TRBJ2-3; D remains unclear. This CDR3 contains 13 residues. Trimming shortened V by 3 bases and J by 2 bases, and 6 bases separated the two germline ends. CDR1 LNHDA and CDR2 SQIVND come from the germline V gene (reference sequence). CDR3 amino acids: CASSIGSTDTQYF. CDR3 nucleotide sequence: TGTGCCAGTAGTATCGGGTCCACAGATACGCAGTATTTT.

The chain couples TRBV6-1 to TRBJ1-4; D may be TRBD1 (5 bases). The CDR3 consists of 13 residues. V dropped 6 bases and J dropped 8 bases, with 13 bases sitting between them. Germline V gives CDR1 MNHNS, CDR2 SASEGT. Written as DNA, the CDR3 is TGTGCCAGCAGCCTGGGGGGTTCCGAAAAACTGTTTTTT. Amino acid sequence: CASSLGGSEKLFF.

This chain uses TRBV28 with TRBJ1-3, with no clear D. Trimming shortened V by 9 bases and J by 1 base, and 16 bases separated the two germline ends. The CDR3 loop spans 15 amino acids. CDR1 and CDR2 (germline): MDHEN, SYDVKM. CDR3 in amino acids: CASCPGAVSGNTIYF. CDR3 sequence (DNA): TGTGCCAGTTGTCCCGGAGCTGTATCTGGAAACACCATATATTTT.

As DNA, the CDR3 is TGCGCCAGCAGCCGAGGACAGGGGGCAAACACCGGGGAGCTGTTTTTT. This gives the protein CASSRGQGANTGELFF. The chain links TRBV4-3 to TRBJ2-2; 11 bases line up with TRBD1. The germline CDR1 and CDR2 sequences are LGHNA and YSLEER. With 4 bases clipped from V and 2 bases from J, the junction kept 3 bases outside the gene matches. The CDR3 is made up of 16 amino acids.

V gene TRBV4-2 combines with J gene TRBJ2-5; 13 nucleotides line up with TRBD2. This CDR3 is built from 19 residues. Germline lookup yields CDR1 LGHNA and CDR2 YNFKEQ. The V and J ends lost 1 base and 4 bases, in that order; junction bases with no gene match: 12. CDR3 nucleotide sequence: TGTGCCAGCAGCCAAGGGACCCCTCTCACTAGCGGGGGGGGAGAGACCCAGTACTTC. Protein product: CASSQGTPLTSGGGETQYF.

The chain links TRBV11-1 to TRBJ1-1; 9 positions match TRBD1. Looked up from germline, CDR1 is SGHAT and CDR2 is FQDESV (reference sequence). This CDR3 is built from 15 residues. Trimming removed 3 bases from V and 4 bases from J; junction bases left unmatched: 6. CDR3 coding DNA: TGTGCCAGCAGCTTGGGGACAGGGAGCCCCACTGAAGCTTTCTTT. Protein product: CASSLGTGSPTEAFF. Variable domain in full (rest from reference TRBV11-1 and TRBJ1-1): EAEVAQSPRYKITEKSQAVAFWCDPISGHATLYWYRQILGQGPELLVQFQDESVVDDSQLPKDRFSAERLKGVDSTLKIQPAELGDSAMYLCASSLGTGSPTEAFFGQGTRLTVV.

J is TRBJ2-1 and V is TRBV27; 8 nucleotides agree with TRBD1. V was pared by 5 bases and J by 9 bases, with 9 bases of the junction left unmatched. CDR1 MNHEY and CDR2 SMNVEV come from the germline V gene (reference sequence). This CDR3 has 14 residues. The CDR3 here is CASSLGQGSGEQFF. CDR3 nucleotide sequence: TGTGCCAGCAGTCTTGGACAGGGATCGGGTGAGCAGTTCTTC.

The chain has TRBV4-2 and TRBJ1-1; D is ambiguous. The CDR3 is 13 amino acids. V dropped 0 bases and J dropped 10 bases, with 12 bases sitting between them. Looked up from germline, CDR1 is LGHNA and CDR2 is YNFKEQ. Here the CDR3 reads CASSQEKFGGAFF. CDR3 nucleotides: TGTGCCAGCAGCCAAGAAAAGTTCGGAGGAGCTTTCTTT.

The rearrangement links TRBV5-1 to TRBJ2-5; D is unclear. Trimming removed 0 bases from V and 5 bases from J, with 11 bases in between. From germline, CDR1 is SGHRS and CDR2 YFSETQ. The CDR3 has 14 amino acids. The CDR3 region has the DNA TGCGCCAGCAGCTTGGCCGGGTTTAGGGAGACCCAGTACTTC. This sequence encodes CASSLAGFRETQYF.